This is a list of T cell receptor beta chains from one sample in a study of CD8+CD57+ T cells in acquired aplastic anemia. TCRdb reprocessed the reads with MiXCR, giving one entry per CDR3 protein. The sample records approximately 200,000 distinct CDR3 sequences, around 60% being singletons. Sample: sorted CD4+, CD8+, or CD8+CD57+ T cells (not recorded which) from PBMCs. The receptors stem from a human donor in good health. CDR3s include the opening cysteine and the closing phenylalanine or tryptophan. A D gene is named only where the DNA matches it firmly. Only some rows state a clone size, as once, few, many or a class for expanded clones.

j_gene: TRBJ2-1; abundance: NA; d_gene: TRBD2; v_gene: TRBV30; CDR3aa: CAWGGTNVYNEQFF; CDR3nt: TGTGCCTGGGGGGGGACTAACGTTTACAATGAGCAGTTCTTC
j_gene: TRBJ2-2; abundance: many; d_gene: NA; v_gene: TRBV4-1; CDR3aa: CASSQDSTGELFF; CDR3nt: TGCGCCAGCAGCCAAGATTCCACCGGGGAGCTGTTTTTT
j_gene: TRBJ2-7; abundance: many; d_gene: NA; v_gene: TRBV7-8; CDR3aa: CASSLDPVSYEQYF; CDR3nt: TGTGCCAGCAGCTTAGATCCAGTTTCCTACGAGCAGTACTTC
j_gene: TRBJ2-7; abundance: NA; d_gene: NA; v_gene: TRBV19; CDR3aa: CASSGGESYEQYF; CDR3nt: TGTGCCAGTAGTGGCGGGGAATCCTACGAGCAGTACTTC
j_gene: TRBJ1-1; abundance: NA; d_gene: NA; v_gene: TRBV20-1; CDR3aa: CSVYGQLNTEAFF; CDR3nt: TGCAGTGTCTACGGACAGTTGAACACTGAAGCTTTCTTT
j_gene: TRBJ1-5; abundance: few; d_gene: NA; v_gene: TRBV7-2; CDR3aa: CASSLRQGNQPQHF; CDR3nt: TGTGCCAGCAGCTTGAGGCAGGGCAATCAGCCCCAGCATTTT
j_gene: TRBJ2-7; abundance: many; d_gene: TRBD1; v_gene: TRBV4-3; CDR3aa: CASSRDRAYEQYF; CDR3nt: TGCGCCAGCAGCCGGGACAGGGCCTACGAGCAGTACTTC
j_gene: TRBJ1-1; abundance: NA; d_gene: NA; v_gene: TRBV5-4; CDR3aa: CASSFLTRHLEAFF; CDR3nt: TGTGCCAGCAGCTTTTTAACCCGACACCTGGAAGCTTTCTTT
j_gene: TRBJ1-2; abundance: NA; d_gene: NA; v_gene: TRBV25-1; CDR3aa: CASSRDAGLYGYTF; CDR3nt: TGTGCCAGCAGTAGGGACGCCGGTTTGTATGGCTACACCTTC
j_gene: TRBJ2-7; abundance: few; d_gene: NA; v_gene: TRBV5-6; CDR3aa: CASSLALREQYF; CDR3nt: TGTGCCAGCAGCTTGGCCCTACGCGAGCAGTACTTC
j_gene: TRBJ1-1; abundance: NA; d_gene: TRBD1; v_gene: TRBV5-5; CDR3aa: CASSTRQGMNTEAFF; CDR3nt: TGTGCCAGCAGCACCCGACAGGGAATGAACACTGAAGCTTTCTTT
j_gene: TRBJ1-1; abundance: many; d_gene: NA; v_gene: TRBV15; CDR3aa: CATSRGDATEAFF; CDR3nt: TGTGCCACCAGCAGGGGGGATGCCACTGAAGCTTTCTTT
j_gene: TRBJ2-1; abundance: once; d_gene: NA; v_gene: TRBV7-3; CDR3aa: CASSRTQGNEQFF; CDR3nt: TGTGCCAGCAGCCGAACGCAAGGGAATGAGCAGTTCTTC
j_gene: TRBJ1-3; abundance: NA; d_gene: NA; v_gene: TRBV7-4; CDR3aa: CASSLVGIDSGNTIYF; CDR3nt: TGTGCCAGCAGCTTGGTCGGGATTGACTCTGGAAACACCATATATTTT
j_gene: TRBJ2-7; abundance: NA; d_gene: NA; v_gene: TRBV20-1; CDR3aa: CSASGAQLSYEQYF; CDR3nt: TGCAGTGCTAGCGGGGCCCAACTCTCCTACGAGCAGTACTTC
j_gene: TRBJ2-5; abundance: NA; d_gene: TRBD2; v_gene: TRBV5-1; CDR3aa: CASSRPILAGESGTQYF; CDR3nt: TGCGCCAGCAGCCGACCCATTCTAGCGGGAGAATCTGGGACCCAGTACTTC